A selection of T cell receptor beta chains follows, all from one sample in a study of T cell repertoires in cytomegalovirus infection. One entry per CDR3 protein, called by TCRdb with MiXCR from the reads. The data contain around 900,000 distinct CDR3 sequences, roughly 30% of them seen just once; the ten biggest clones take up about an eighth. Antigens of these TCRs are unknown. The material sequenced was cultured CD8+ T cells from PBMCs, taken from culture after CMV antigen stimulation. These TCRs come from a human donor in good health (CMV status not recorded). Some clones in this sample may be carry-over from other donors' samples. Both conserved end residues are part of each CDR3. D genes are given only for firm matches. Clone size, where shown, is once, few, many, or a class for clones that have expanded.

D: .; size: .; V: TRBV4-1; J: TRBJ1-5; DNA: TGCGCCAGCAGCCAAGATAGGTATGAAACAGGGTTTCAGCCCCAGCATTTT; CDR3: CASSQDRYETGFQPQHF
D: .; size: .; V: TRBV2; J: TRBJ1-3; DNA: TGTGCCAGCAGTGAAGCTTCGGCGGCTGGAAACACCATATATTTT; CDR3: CASSEASAAGNTIYF
D: TRBD2; size: .; V: TRBV12-3/TRBV12-4; J: TRBJ2-2; DNA: TGTGCCAGCAGCCCCCTCCCTAGCGGGGGGGCCATCGGGGAGCTGTTTTTT; CDR3: CASSPLPSGGAIGELFF
D: TRBD1; size: .; V: TRBV4-1; J: TRBJ2-1; DNA: TGCGCCAGCAGCAAACAAACAGGGGCCAATGAGCAGTTCTTC; CDR3: CASSKQTGANEQFF
D: TRBD1; size: .; V: TRBV10-3; J: TRBJ2-3; DNA: TGTGCCATCGGTGAGTTGCAGGGGGCGGAAGATACGCAGTATTTT; CDR3: CAIGELQGAEDTQYF
D: TRBD2; size: .; V: TRBV27; J: TRBJ2-1; DNA: TGTGCCAGCAGGTTATCGATGACTAGCGGGGGGGCCTCCAATGAGCAGTTCTTC; CDR3: CASRLSMTSGGASNEQFF
D: TRBD2; size: .; V: TRBV4-1; J: TRBJ2-3; DNA: TGCGCCAGCGCCGGGACTAGCTTAACAGATACGCAGTATTTT; CDR3: CASAGTSLTDTQYF
D: TRBD2; size: .; V: TRBV7-3; J: TRBJ2-5; DNA: TGTGCCAGCGGCCCGGGAGGGGTAGAGACCCAGTACTTC; CDR3: CASGPGGVETQYF
D: .; size: few; V: TRBV19; J: TRBJ1-5; DNA: TGTGCCAGTAAAAACTCCGGGCCCTCCCTTGTTCAGCCCCAGCATTTT; CDR3: CASKNSGPSLVQPQHF
D: .; size: .; V: TRBV11-2; J: TRBJ2-2; DNA: TGTGCCAGCAGTCAGGAGGGGGCGCCCACCGGGGAGCTGTTTTTT; CDR3: CASSQEGAPTGELFF
D: .; size: many; V: TRBV12-3/TRBV12-4; J: TRBJ2-3; DNA: TGTGCCAGCAGTTTCGGGGGTGGGGGGCCCACAGATACGCAGTATTTT; CDR3: CASSFGGGGPTDTQYF
D: TRBD2; size: .; V: TRBV4-1; J: TRBJ2-2; DNA: TGCGCCAGCAAAGGAACTAGCGGGGGACCTTCGAACACCGGGGAGCTGTTTTTT; CDR3: CASKGTSGGPSNTGELFF
D: .; size: few; V: TRBV9; J: TRBJ1-3; DNA: TGTGCCAGCAGCGATTTGACAGGTCTTGAAAACACCATATATTTT; CDR3: CASSDLTGLENTIYF
D: TRBD2; size: .; V: TRBV11-2; J: TRBJ2-1; DNA: TGTGCCAGCATCCCACCCGGGGGGACTGAGCAGTTCTTC; CDR3: CASIPPGGTEQFF
D: .; size: .; V: TRBV12-3/TRBV12-4; J: TRBJ1-2; DNA: TGTGCCAGCAGCCCCGGGAGACCAGCTAACTATGGCTACACCTTC; CDR3: CASSPGRPANYGYTF
D: .; size: few; V: TRBV6-5; J: TRBJ2-2; DNA: TGTGCCAGCAGTTATACAGCCACCGGGGAGCTGTTTTTT; CDR3: CASSYTATGELFF
D: .; size: few; V: TRBV4-1; J: TRBJ1-2; DNA: TGCGCCAGCAAGAAGGACAGCTTAAGTTCCCATTCTTCTGGCTACACCTTC; CDR3: CASKKDSLSSHSSGYTF
D: .; size: few; V: TRBV27; J: TRBJ1-1; DNA: TGTGCCAGCAGCCTCGGGGGTGCTGTCACTGAAGCTTTCTTT; CDR3: CASSLGGAVTEAFF
D: TRBD1; size: .; V: TRBV4-1; J: TRBJ1-2; DNA: TGCGCCAGCAGCCCAGAACCCGGGACAGGGTCGGGCTACACCTTC; CDR3: CASSPEPGTGSGYTF
D: .; size: few; V: TRBV4-1; J: TRBJ1-3; DNA: TGCGCCAGCAGCCAAGACAGGGTGGACACCATATATTTT; CDR3: CASSQDRVDTIYF